This is a list of T cell receptor beta chains from one sample in a study of blood T cell repertoires in COVID-19. TCRdb's copy holds only in-frame clones and misses some; the assay was immunoSEQ multiplex PCR. The sample has 300,000 to 350,000 clones, roughly nine tenths seen once; the top ten hold 3% to 4.5%. Input material: peripheral blood. These receptors all stem from a woman aged 60-75 years with COVID-19, enrolled during active disease. The CDR3 runs from the conserved cysteine through the conserved F or W. A D gene is named only where the DNA matches it firmly. A row's size may be missing; if present it is once, few, many or a size class.

clone_size	v_call	d_call	j_call	cdr3_aa
few	TRBV7-9	.	TRBJ1-2	CASSSLVLAGYTF
.	TRBV11-2	.	TRBJ2-6	CASRLGGPGANVLTF
.	TRBV4-1	.	TRBJ1-5	CASSPRPGQPIGDSNQPQHF
.	TRBV6-1	.	TRBJ2-2	CASSDSGYTGELFF
.	TRBV20-1	.	TRBJ2-7	CSAQLPRVQYF
.	TRBV7-9	TRBD1	TRBJ2-5	CASSFGTGQLIETQYF
.	TRBV30	.	TRBJ1-4	CAWGGQVKEKLFF
.	TRBV14	.	TRBJ1-3	CASSHLTGSGNTIYF
.	TRBV11-3	.	TRBJ2-7	CASSEGDNHEQYF
.	TRBV30	.	TRBJ2-7	CAWSVGTSGYEQYF
.	TRBV5-1	.	TRBJ2-7	CASSHLGVYEQYF
.	TRBV10-3	.	TRBJ2-7	CAISGKAGVHEQYF
.	TRBV29-1	.	TRBJ2-1	CSVTQNYNEQFF
.	TRBV2	TRBD2	TRBJ2-3	CASSEWLAESDTQYF
.	TRBV9	TRBD2	TRBJ2-3	CASSASGGPVSTDTQYF
.	TRBV12-3/TRBV12-4	.	TRBJ1-1	CASSFGNTEAFF
many	TRBV19	TRBD1	TRBJ1-2	CASNADRQRHGYTF
.	TRBV5-1	TRBD1	TRBJ1-2	CASSLKGQGATNYGYTF
.	TRBV27	.	TRBJ2-2	CASSLWRGAFTGELFF
.	TRBV7-9	.	TRBJ1-2	CASSRNKGGDDGYTF
.	TRBV28	TRBD1	TRBJ1-2	CASSLGQGGSTF
.	TRBV5-1	TRBD1	TRBJ1-4	CASSLVWQGVNEKLFF